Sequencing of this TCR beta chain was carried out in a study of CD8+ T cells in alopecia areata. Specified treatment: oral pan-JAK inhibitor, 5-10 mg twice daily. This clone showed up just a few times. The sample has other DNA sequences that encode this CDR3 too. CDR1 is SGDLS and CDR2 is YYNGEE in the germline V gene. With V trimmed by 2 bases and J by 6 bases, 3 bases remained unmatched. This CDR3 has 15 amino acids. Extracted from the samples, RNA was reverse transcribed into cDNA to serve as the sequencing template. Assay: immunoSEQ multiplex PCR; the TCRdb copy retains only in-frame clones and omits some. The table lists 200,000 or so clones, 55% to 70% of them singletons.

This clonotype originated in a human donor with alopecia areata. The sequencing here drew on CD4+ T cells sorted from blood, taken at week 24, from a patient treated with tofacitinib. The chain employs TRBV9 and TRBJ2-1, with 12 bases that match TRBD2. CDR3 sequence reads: CASSVGLAGFNEQFF. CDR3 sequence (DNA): TGTGCCAGCAGCGTCGGACTAGCGGGGTTCAATGAGCAGTTCTTC.